This T cell receptor (beta chain) was profiled in a study of cytomegalovirus exposure and HLA in healthy donors. Study-wide context: The approximately 120 validation repertoires, a later analysis reported, used the same platform as the approximately 650 first-cohort repertoires. Overall study results and limits: TCR beta chains numbering some 160 were designated cytomegalovirus-associated.

This clone was seen a single time. Antigen unknown. Trimming pared 0 bases from V and 1 base from J, leaving 10 bases between. CDR3 length equals 15 residues. Germline V gene lookup returns CDR1 SGHRS and CDR2 YFSETQ. The repertoire was sequenced with immunoSEQ multiplex PCR; TCRdb's copy has only in-frame clones and lacks some. The repertoire holds 100,000 to 150,000 clones, with 80% to 90% as singletons. The J gene is TRBJ2-5, the V gene TRBV5-1; the D is unclear. The sequencing sample was made of PBMCs. The clonotype comes from a woman under 30 in good health and CMV-seronegative. DNA for the CDR3: TGCGCCAGCAGCTTGGGGTCCAGTCTCCAAGAGACCCAGTACTTC. Translating gives CASSLGSSLQETQYF.